The 29 T cell receptor beta chains below all came from one sample that was sequenced in a study of cytomegalovirus exposure and HLA in healthy donors (dated by TCRdb to between 2016 and 2019). Library preparation employed the immunoSEQ multiplex PCR assay. For the multiplex PCR, a mixture combining 60 forward primers for TCR Vbeta segments and 13 reverse primers for TCR Jbeta segments was used. Held by TCRdb, this immuneACCESS table contains in-frame sequences only and omits some clones. Under half of the omission traces to an unresolved V gene where checked; the cause of the rest is unknown. This sample comprises about 270,000 clones, approximately 70% of them detected only once. In total, the top ten clones hold over 2% of the sample. The sequenced sample consisted of PBMCs. The source is a female donor in good health and CMV-seronegative.

The chain joins TRBV27 to TRBJ1-2; D is ambiguous. CDR1 is MNHEY, CDR2 SMNVEV, per germline (reference sequence). CDR3 size: 14 residues. The germline V and J ends were trimmed by 3 bases and 7 bases, with 15 bases remaining between them. The chain's CDR3 is CASSFREKGGGYTF. CDR3 coding DNA: TGTGCCAGCAGTTTTCGAGAAAAAGGCGGTGGCTACACCTTC.

This chain connects TRBV19 to TRBJ1-1; 9 positions match TRBD1. Germline V gene lookup returns CDR1 LNHDA and CDR2 SQIVND (reference sequence). The CDR3 length is 14 residues. Trimming took 5 bases from V and 6 from J; bases not matched to a gene: 7. CDR3 DNA sequence: TGTGCCAGTAGTGGACAGGGGCTGATGGCTGAAGCTTTCTTT. Encoded protein: CASSGQGLMAEAFF.

The rearrangement joins TRBV5-1 to TRBJ2-1; tentative D call: TRBD2 (5 bases). The germline V gene has CDR1 SGHRS and CDR2 YFSETQ. V lost 1 base and J lost 5, with 16 bases in between. The CDR3 is made up of 16 amino acids. CDR3 DNA: TGCGCCAGCAGCTTGAAATTGCCTGGAGGTAACAATGAGCAGTTCTTC. Translated, it gives CASSLKLPGGNNEQFF. Filled out from reference TRBV5-1 and TRBJ2-1, the complete variable domain reads KAGVTQTPRYLIKTRGQQVTLSCSPISGHRSVSWYQQTPGQGLQFLFEYFSETQRNKGNFPGRFSGRQFSNSRSEMNVSTLELGDSALYLCASSLKLPGGNNEQFFGPGTRLTVL.

The chain uses TRBV6-5 and TRBJ2-7; a possible D gene is TRBD2 (6 bases). The CDR3 covers 16 residues. CDR1 MNHEY and CDR2 SVGAGI come from the germline V gene. The ends were cut back, 2 bases at V and 1 base at J, with 15 bases in the middle. Here the CDR3 DNA reads TGTGCCAGCAGTTACGCGGGGTACGGCAGTTCCTACGAGCAGTACTTC. Amino acids: CASSYAGYGSSYEQYF.

This sequence joins TRBV2 and TRBJ2-2, with 8 bases fitting TRBD2. Germline V lookup: CDR1 SNHLY, CDR2 FYNNEI. This CDR3 is built from 15 residues. Trimming removed 5 bases from V and 5 bases from J; junction bases left unmatched: 7. The CDR3 reads CASSTLAGKTGELFF. The CDR3 bases are TGTGCCAGCAGTACCTTAGCGGGAAAGACCGGGGAGCTGTTTTTT.

The DNA for the CDR3 is TGTGCCAGCAGCTTAGAACTCCGGGAGGTCCTTAGGGAGCAGTTCTTC. It yields the protein CASSLELREVLREQFF. V and J are TRBV7-2 and TRBJ2-1; 7 positions agree with TRBD2. The CDR3 has 16 amino acids. V was clipped by 1 base and J by 10 bases; unmatched bases: 13. Germline V gene lookup returns CDR1 SGHTA and CDR2 FQGNSA.

The V call is TRBV5-8, the J call TRBJ2-1; tentatively, D is TRBD1 (6 bases). This CDR3 has 13 amino acids. Looked up from germline, CDR1 is SGHTS and CDR2 is YDEGEE. V dropped 4 bases and J dropped 8 bases, with 13 bases sitting between them. CDR3 sequence: CASSALSGDEQFF. The DNA for the CDR3 is TGTGCCAGCAGCGCCCTATCAGGGGATGAGCAGTTCTTC. The full variable domain, completed using reference TRBV5-8 and TRBJ2-1, is EAGVTQSPTHLIKTRGQQATLRCSPISGHTSVYWYQQALGLGLQFLLWYDEGEERNRGNFPPRFSGRQFPNYSSELNVNALELEDSALYLCASSALSGDEQFFGPGTRLTVL.

This clone was recorded a few times. This chain joins TRBV7-9 and TRBJ2-7, with 13 bases matching TRBD2. From germline, CDR1 is SEHNR and CDR2 FQNEAQ (reference sequence). V shed 7 bases and J 2 bases; nucleotides not matched to a gene: 11. The CDR3 is 17 residues long. The CDR3 coding sequence is TGTGCCAGCACGGGGACTAGCGGGGATCTCACCCCCTACGAGCAGTACTTC. Translated, it gives CASTGTSGDLTPYEQYF.

The J gene is TRBJ1-2, the V gene TRBV27; D not resolved. The ends were cut back, 5 bases at V and 4 bases at J, with 17 bases in the middle. Germline CDR1 reads MNHEY; CDR2 reads SMNVEV (reference sequence). The CDR3 runs to 15 residues. The CDR3 DNA reads TGTGCCAGCAGTAGTGGTGGAGTAGGCGGCTATGGCTACACCTTC. Translated, it gives CASSSGGVGGYGYTF.

Concerning this clone itself: Compared with germline, one end of the junction differs, possibly owing to a read error. The rearrangement links TRBV7-9 to TRBJ2-3, with a tentative D call TRBD2 (5 bases). This CDR3 spans 14 amino acids. Germline V gives CDR1 SEHNR, CDR2 FQNEAQ (reference sequence). The CDR3 coding sequence is TGTTCCAGCAGCTTAGCTACGGGGTCAGATACGCAGTATTTT. It codes for CSSSLATGSDTQYF.

This chain uses TRBV7-2 with TRBJ2-7, with D possibly being TRBD2 (6 bases). Germline CDR1 and CDR2: SGHTA and FQGNSA. V dropped 6 bases and J dropped 2 bases, with 17 bases sitting between them. The CDR3 is 15 residues long. The CDR3 region has the DNA TGTGCCAGCAGTTTCTCCTCCGGGACTGCCTACGAGCAGTACTTC. Its translation is CASSFSSGTAYEQYF.

The V and J genes are TRBV15 and TRBJ2-3; D might be TRBD2 (6 bases). The CDR3 has 15 residues. The V end was cut by 3 bases, the J end by 2 bases, with 12 bases between. Germline-derived CDR1 and CDR2 are LNHNV and YYDKDF (reference sequence). The CDR3 nucleotides read TGTGCCACCAGCAGGGCTAGCGCCCCCACAGATACGCAGTATTTT. Residues: CATSRASAPTDTQYF.

This chain uses TRBV2 with TRBJ2-1; TRBD1 matches 7 bases. Per germline, CDR1 SNHLY and CDR2 FYNNEI. J was trimmed by 13 bases and V by 4 bases; bases with no gene match: 4. This CDR3 spans 11 amino acids. CDR3 in amino acids: CASSGDSLQFF. The CDR3 coding sequence is TGTGCCAGCAGTGGGGACAGTCTCCAGTTCTTC.

CDR3 in DNA: TGTGCCAGCAGCGTTACCGGGACAGGGGGCATTGGAAACACCATATATTTT. Translated: CASSVTGTGGIGNTIYF. The chain has TRBV7-8 and TRBJ1-3, with 12 bases fitting TRBD1. J was trimmed by 3 bases and V by 5 bases; bases with no gene match: 8. The CDR3 has 17 residues. CDR1 and CDR2 from the germline V gene are SGHVS and FQNEAQ.

The gene calls are TRBV29-1 and TRBJ2-7; D is possibly TRBD1 (5 bases). This CDR3 has 14 residues. The V end was cut by 5 bases, the J end by 3 bases, with 17 bases between. Looked up from germline, CDR1 is SQVTM and CDR2 is ANQGSEA. CDR3 sequence: CSVYGDREDYEQYF. DNA of the CDR3: TGCAGCGTTTACGGAGACAGAGAAGACTACGAGCAGTACTTC.

The CDR3 DNA reads TGCAGCGTGCCCCCGGGACAGGGGGATGGCTACACCTTC. The encoded protein is CSVPPGQGDGYTF. The rearrangement joins TRBV29-1 to TRBJ1-2, with 11 nucleotides matching TRBD1. V shed 6 bases and J 6 bases; nucleotides not matched to a gene: 6. This CDR3 is built from 13 residues. CDR1 and CDR2 from the germline V gene are SQVTM and ANQGSEA.

The V and J genes are TRBV7-2 and TRBJ2-5, with 9 positions matching TRBD1. The CDR3 spans 15 residues. Germline lookup yields CDR1 SGHTA and CDR2 FQGNSA. V trimming: 0 bases; J trimming: 2 bases; junction bases outside the gene matches: 1. The CDR3 here is CASSLAGQGQETQYF. CDR3 in DNA: TGTGCCAGCAGCTTAGCGGGACAGGGACAAGAGACCCAGTACTTC.

This clone was seen a handful of times. J is TRBJ2-7 and V is TRBV16; the D gene is possibly TRBD2 (6 bases). Trimming pared 5 bases from V and 3 bases from J, leaving 11 bases between. The CDR3 is made up of 13 amino acids. Germline lookup yields CDR1 KGHSY and CDR2 FQNENV. The DNA for the CDR3 is TGTGCCAGCAGCTATGGGACTTTCTACGAGCAGTACTTC. Protein product: CASSYGTFYEQYF.

This clone was picked up one time. The V and J genes are TRBV6-1 and TRBJ2-1, with 7 bases identical to TRBD1. V gave up 9 bases and J gave up 1 base; unmatched junction bases: 3. This CDR3 is 13 amino acids long. The germline gives CDR1 MNHNS, CDR2 SASEGT. The DNA of the CDR3 is TGTGCCAGTTGGGACAGATCCTACAATGAGCAGTTCTTC. It specifies CASWDRSYNEQFF.

This chain connects TRBV2 to TRBJ2-2; maybe TRBD2 (6 bases). Deletions cut 8 bases from V and 4 bases from J, with 11 bases between. CDR1 SNHLY and CDR2 FYNNEI come from the germline V gene. The length of the CDR3 is 13 residues. CDR3 amino acids: CASRLVITGELFF. The DNA of the CDR3 is TGTGCCAGCCGACTAGTGATCACCGGGGAGCTGTTTTTT.

The J gene is TRBJ2-7, the V gene TRBV5-1, with 9 bases fitting TRBD1. V was pared by 0 bases and J by 2 bases, with 6 bases of the junction left unmatched. This CDR3 spans 16 amino acids. Germline V gives CDR1 SGHRS, CDR2 YFSETQ. The CDR3, as DNA: TGCGCCAGCAGCTTGGGCCCGGGACAGGGTACCTACGAGCAGTACTTC. Its protein is CASSLGPGQGTYEQYF.

J is TRBJ1-1 and V is TRBV30; 7 nucleotides line up with TRBD1. CDR1 and CDR2 (germline): GTSNPN, SVGIG (reference sequence). CDR3 length equals 13 residues. V was pared by 3 bases and J by 3 bases, with 4 bases of the junction left unmatched. The DNA of the CDR3 is TGTGCCTGGAGGCCCCAGGGGGACACTGAAGCTTTCTTT. It codes for CAWRPQGDTEAFF.

The rearrangement uses TRBV10-2 and TRBJ2-1; 7 nucleotides line up with TRBD2. The V segment lost 2 bases and the J segment 7 bases; nucleotides outside the gene matches: 11. Germline CDR1 WSHSY, CDR2 SAAADI. The CDR3 length is 16 residues. Written as DNA, the CDR3 is TGCGCCAGCAGTGAGCCCCGGGGGGTTAAAGGGAATGAGCAGTTCTTC. It codes for CASSEPRGVKGNEQFF.

CDR3 coding DNA: TGCGCCAGCAGAAAACAGGGGCCGAACACTGAAGCTTTCTTT. This encodes CASRKQGPNTEAFF. The V gene is TRBV5-1, the J gene TRBJ1-1; 7 bases fit TRBD1. Germline V gene sequence: CDR1 SGHRS, CDR2 YFSETQ. V gave up 5 bases and J gave up 1 base; unmatched junction bases: 5. The CDR3 length is 14 residues.

Comments on this clone: Different DNA sequences within this sample yield the same CDR3. The chain carries TRBV20-1 and TRBJ2-7, with a weak D call TRBD1 (5 bases). The CDR3 runs to 11 residues. V was trimmed by 3 bases and J by 7 bases, leaving 10 bases between them. Germline assignment: CDR1 DFQATT and CDR2 SNEGSKA (reference sequence). CDR3: CSARGLGEQYF. The CDR3 nucleotides read TGCAGTGCTAGGGGGCTGGGAGAGCAGTACTTC.

This sequence joins TRBV11-2 and TRBJ2-3; maybe TRBD2 (5 bases). Trimming pared 5 bases from V and 6 bases from J, leaving 18 bases between. The length of the CDR3 is 15 residues. From germline, CDR1 is SGHAT and CDR2 FQNNGV. CDR3 bases: TGTGCCAGCAGCCCCCTCCGCGGCGGGTTGGATACGCAGTATTTT. It codes for CASSPLRGGLDTQYF.

This clone was counted a single time. The chain links TRBV6-5 to TRBJ2-7, with D perhaps TRBD2 (6 bases). Trimming took 4 bases from V and 6 from J, leaving 13 bases between them. CDR3 length: 13 amino acids. Looked up from germline, CDR1 is MNHEY and CDR2 is SVGAGI. CDR3 bases: TGTGCCAGCAGTTTTGGAGGGGATGGCGAGCAGTACTTC. Encoded protein: CASSFGGDGEQYF.

V and J are TRBV5-4 and TRBJ1-3, with D tentatively TRBD1 (5 bases). Germline V gene lookup returns CDR1 SGHNT and CDR2 YYREEE (reference sequence). V dropped 2 bases and J dropped 1 base, with 13 bases sitting between them. The CDR3 extends over 16 amino acids. The CDR3 region is CASSLDSRGSGNTIYF. The CDR3 DNA follows: TGTGCCAGCAGCTTAGACAGCCGCGGTTCTGGAAACACCATATATTTT.

This clone was picked up a small number of times. V is TRBV5-8 and J is TRBJ1-5; D not certain. Germline V gene data show CDR1 as SGHTS and CDR2 as YDEGEE. Between the trimmed V and J ends, which lost 1 base and 2 bases, there was a span of 10 bases. CDR3 length: 15 residues. The CDR3 DNA sequence: TGTGCCAGCAGCTTGTTAGTCTCGGGCAATCAGCCCCAGCATTTT. This encodes CASSLLVSGNQPQHF.